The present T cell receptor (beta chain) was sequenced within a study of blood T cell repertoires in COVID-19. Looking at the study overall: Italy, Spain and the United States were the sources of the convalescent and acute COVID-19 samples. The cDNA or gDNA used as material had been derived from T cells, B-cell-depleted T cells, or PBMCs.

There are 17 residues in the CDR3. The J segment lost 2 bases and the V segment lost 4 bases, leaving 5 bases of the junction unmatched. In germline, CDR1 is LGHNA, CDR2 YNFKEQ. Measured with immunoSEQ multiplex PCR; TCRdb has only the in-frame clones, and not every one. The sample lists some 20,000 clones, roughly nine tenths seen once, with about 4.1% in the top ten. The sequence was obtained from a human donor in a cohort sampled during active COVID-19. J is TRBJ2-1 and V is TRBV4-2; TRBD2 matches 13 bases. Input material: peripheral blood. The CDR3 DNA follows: TGTGCCAGCAGCCCCACACTAGCGGGGGGGACCTACAATGAGCAGTTCTTC. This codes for CASSPTLAGGTYNEQFF.